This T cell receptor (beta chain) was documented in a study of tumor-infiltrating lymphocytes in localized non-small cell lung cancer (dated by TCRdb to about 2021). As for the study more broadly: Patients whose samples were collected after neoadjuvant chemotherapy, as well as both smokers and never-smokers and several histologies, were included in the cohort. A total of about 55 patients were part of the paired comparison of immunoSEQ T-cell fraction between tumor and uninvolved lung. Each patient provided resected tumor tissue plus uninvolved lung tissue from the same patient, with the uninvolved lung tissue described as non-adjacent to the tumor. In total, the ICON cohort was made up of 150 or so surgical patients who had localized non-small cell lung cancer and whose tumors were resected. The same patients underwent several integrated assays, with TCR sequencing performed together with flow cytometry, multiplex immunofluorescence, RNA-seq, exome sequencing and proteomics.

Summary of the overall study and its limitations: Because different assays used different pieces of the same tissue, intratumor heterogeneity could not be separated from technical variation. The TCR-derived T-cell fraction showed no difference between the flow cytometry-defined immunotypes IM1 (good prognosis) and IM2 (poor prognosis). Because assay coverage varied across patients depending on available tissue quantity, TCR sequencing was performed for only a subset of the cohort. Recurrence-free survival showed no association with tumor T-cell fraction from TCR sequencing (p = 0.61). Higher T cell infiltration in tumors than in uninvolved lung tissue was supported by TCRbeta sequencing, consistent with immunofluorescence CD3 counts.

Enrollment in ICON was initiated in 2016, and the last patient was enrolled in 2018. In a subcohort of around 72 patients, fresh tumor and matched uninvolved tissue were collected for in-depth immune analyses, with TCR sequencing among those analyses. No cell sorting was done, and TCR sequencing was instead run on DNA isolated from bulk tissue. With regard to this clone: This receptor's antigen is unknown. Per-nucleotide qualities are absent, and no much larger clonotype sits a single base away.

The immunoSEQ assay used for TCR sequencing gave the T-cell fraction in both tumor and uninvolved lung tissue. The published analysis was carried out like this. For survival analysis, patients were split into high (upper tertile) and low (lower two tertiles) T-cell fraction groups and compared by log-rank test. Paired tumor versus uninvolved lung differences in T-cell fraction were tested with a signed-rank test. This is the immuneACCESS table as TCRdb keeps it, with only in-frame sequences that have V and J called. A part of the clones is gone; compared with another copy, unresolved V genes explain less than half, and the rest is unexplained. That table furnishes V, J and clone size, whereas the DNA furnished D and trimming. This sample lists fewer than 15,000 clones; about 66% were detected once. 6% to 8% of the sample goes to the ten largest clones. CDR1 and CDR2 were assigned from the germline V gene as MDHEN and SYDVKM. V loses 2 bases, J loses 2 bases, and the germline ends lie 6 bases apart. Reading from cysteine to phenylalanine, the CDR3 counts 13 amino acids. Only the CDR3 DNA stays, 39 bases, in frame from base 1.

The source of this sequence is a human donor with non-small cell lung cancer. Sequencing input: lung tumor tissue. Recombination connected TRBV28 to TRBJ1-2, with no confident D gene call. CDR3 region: CASSLGLNYGYTF. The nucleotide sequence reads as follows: TGTGCCAGCAGTTTAGGTTTGAACTATGGCTACACCTTC.